This is a list of T cell receptor beta chains from one sample in a study of blood T cell repertoires in COVID-19. Profiling relied on immunoSEQ multiplex PCR, and the TCRdb table lists in-frame clones only, not all of them. The sample records roughly 150,000 clones, roughly 85% being singletons. Material for sequencing was peripheral blood. Receptors were obtained from a man aged 45-65 years with acute or convalescent COVID-19. The conserved cysteine and the conserved F or W are not part of the CDR3 here. The D gene is left open where the match is weak. Rows give clone size only sometimes, using once, few, many, or a class for an expanded clone.

>TRBV9|12|once|.|TRBJ1-2
ASSVSTGYYGYT
>TRBV6-5|12|.|.|TRBJ2-2
ASRLQGNPGELF
>TRBV18|12|.|TRBD1|TRBJ2-2
ASSPTGGAGELF
>TRBV14|11|.|.|TRBJ2-7
ASSQDSATKQY
>TRBV19|12|.|.|TRBJ2-3
ASSNGRSTDTQY
>TRBV6-4|13|.|TRBD2|TRBJ2-3
ASSEAGGATDTQY
>TRBV12-5|11|.|.|TRBJ1-1
ASARSGDTEAF
>TRBV7-7|13|.|TRBD1|TRBJ2-2
ASSPWTGQTGELF
>TRBV5-1|12|.|.|TRBJ2-3
ASSLVLAADTQY
>TRBV14|17|once|TRBD2|TRBJ2-7
ASSLDSLADSTTGYEQY
>TRBV7-8|13|.|.|TRBJ1-5
ASSTSGGGNQPQH
>TRBV18|17|.|TRBD1|TRBJ1-5
ASSLQAGTGILSNQPQH
>TRBV28|13|.|TRBD2|TRBJ2-1
ASSRGGTSEGEQF
>TRBV7-2|13|.|.|TRBJ1-6
ASSRREGVGSPLH
>TRBV20-1|17|.|.|TRBJ2-1
SASAGIRPRVSSYNEQF
>TRBV5-5|13|.|TRBD2|TRBJ2-3
ASSWTSGSADTQY
>TRBV4-1|12|.|TRBD1|TRBJ1-4
ASRDRGGNEKLF
>TRBV5-8|13|few|.|TRBJ1-5
ASSLGQASNQPQH
>TRBV11-3|13|.|.|TRBJ2-7
ASSLDLSSSYEQY
>TRBV18|13|.|TRBD1|TRBJ2-7
ASSVGQGGSYEQY
>TRBV27|13|.|.|TRBJ2-1
ASSYSAGPYNEQF
>TRBV6-5|10|.|.|TRBJ1-1
ASRRGNTEAF
>TRBV4-2|13|once|TRBD1|TRBJ2-1
ASSQDGQGYNEQF
>TRBV5-1|14|.|TRBD2|TRBJ2-1
ASSGKLAGGLNEQF
>TRBV19|13|once|.|TRBJ1-5
ASSPIHSSNQPQH
>TRBV7-6|17|.|TRBD1|TRBJ1-1
ASSSSPPGTVRPSAEAF
>TRBV3-1/TRBV3-2|14|few|TRBD1|TRBJ1-1
ASSQLGTGTNTEAF
>TRBV10-2|12|.|.|TRBJ2-3
ASTRGMGTDTQY
>TRBV27|11|.|.|TRBJ2-7
ASSFNPRNEQY
>TRBV30|13|.|.|TRBJ2-4
AWSVRSRATDIQY
>TRBV5-1|14|.|TRBD2|TRBJ2-5
ASSLDSGEGEETQY
>TRBV4-1|18|.|TRBD1|TRBJ1-4
ASSPGQGAGLRRSNEKLF
>TRBV5-1|13|few|.|TRBJ2-7
ASSPIEGRGYEQY
>TRBV2|13|.|TRBD1|TRBJ1-3
ASIPGQGAGNTIY
>TRBV30|12|.|TRBD1|TRBJ2-7
ACRQGTAYYEQY
>TRBV30|13|.|.|TRBJ2-7
ACSIKDTTWNEQY
>TRBV19|12|.|.|TRBJ2-1
ASIKPKQGFEQF
>TRBV19|12|.|TRBD2|TRBJ2-7
ASSVSSGTYEQY
>TRBV21-1|14|.|.|TRBJ2-5
ASSNFRDTRRETQY
>TRBV5-4|14|few|TRBD1|TRBJ1-2
ASSSPQDRDNYGYT
>TRBV6-6|12|.|.|TRBJ1-1
ASSYEGIGTEAF
>TRBV27|11|.|.|TRBJ1-1
ASTLGLGTEAF
>TRBV6-1|13|.|TRBD2|TRBJ2-3
ASSVAGLSTDTQY
>TRBV10-2|12|.|TRBD2|TRBJ2-3
ASSPAGGTDTQY
>TRBV6-1|11|.|.|TRBJ1-2
ASSEARVRGYT
>TRBV6-5|10|.|.|TRBJ2-5
ASSRRQETQY
>TRBV28|14|.|TRBD1|TRBJ1-5
ASSLGDRHSNQPQH
>TRBV19|11|once|TRBD1|TRBJ1-2
ASTQLQGSGYT
>TRBV2|14|.|.|TRBJ1-3
ASSEASAGIGNTIY
>TRBV7-2|12|.|TRBD1|TRBJ1-2
ASSADRVGDGYT
>TRBV9|13|.|TRBD1|TRBJ2-7
ASSPNPDRDYEQY
>TRBV9|13|.|TRBD2|TRBJ2-1
ASSPGLGIYNEQF